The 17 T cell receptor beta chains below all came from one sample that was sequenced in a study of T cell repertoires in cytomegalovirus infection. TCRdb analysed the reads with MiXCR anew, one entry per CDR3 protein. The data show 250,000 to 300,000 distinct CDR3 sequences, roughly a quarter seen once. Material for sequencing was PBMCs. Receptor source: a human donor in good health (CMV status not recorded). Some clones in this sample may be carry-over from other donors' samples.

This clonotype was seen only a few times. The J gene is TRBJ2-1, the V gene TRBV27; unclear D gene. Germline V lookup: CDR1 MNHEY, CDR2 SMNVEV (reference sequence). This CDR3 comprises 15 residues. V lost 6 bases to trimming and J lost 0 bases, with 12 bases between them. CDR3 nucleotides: TGTGCCAGCAGAACCGGACGGAGCTCCTACAATGAGCAGTTCTTC. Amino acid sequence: CASRTGRSSYNEQFF.

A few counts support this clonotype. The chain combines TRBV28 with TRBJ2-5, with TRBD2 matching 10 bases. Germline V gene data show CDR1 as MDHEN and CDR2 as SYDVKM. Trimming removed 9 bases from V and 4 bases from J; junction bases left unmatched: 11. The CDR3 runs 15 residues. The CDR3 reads CASCPAGGPGETQYF. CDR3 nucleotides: TGTGCCAGTTGTCCAGCGGGGGGGCCGGGAGAGACCCAGTACTTC.

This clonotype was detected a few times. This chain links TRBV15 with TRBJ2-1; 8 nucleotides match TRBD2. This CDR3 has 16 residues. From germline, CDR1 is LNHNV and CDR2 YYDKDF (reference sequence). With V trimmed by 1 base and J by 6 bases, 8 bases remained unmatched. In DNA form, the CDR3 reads TGTGCCACCAGCAGAGGTAAAGGTGCGGGAGGCAATGAGCAGTTCTTC. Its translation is CATSRGKGAGGNEQFF.

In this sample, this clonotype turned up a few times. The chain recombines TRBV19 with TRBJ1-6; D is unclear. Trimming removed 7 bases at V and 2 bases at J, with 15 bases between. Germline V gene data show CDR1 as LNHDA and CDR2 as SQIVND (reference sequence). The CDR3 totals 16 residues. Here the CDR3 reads CASNSPAEAYNSPLHF. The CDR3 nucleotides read TGTGCCAGTAACTCCCCGGCGGAGGCCTATAATTCACCCCTCCACTTT.

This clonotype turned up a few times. The CDR3 reads CASIDAGTGNQPQHF. The CDR3 DNA follows: TGTGCCAGCATCGACGCCGGGACAGGGAATCAGCCCCAGCATTTT. The chain is built from TRBV6-6 and TRBJ1-5; 9 nucleotides align to TRBD1. The CDR3 contains 15 residues. The germline V gene encodes CDR1 MNHNY and CDR2 SVGAGI (reference sequence). J gave up 4 bases and V 7 bases, and 8 bases lay outside the gene matches.

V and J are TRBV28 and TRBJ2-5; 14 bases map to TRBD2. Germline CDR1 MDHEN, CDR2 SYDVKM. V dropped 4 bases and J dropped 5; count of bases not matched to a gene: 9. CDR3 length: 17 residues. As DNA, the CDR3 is TGTGCCAGCAGTTCAAGGACTAGCGGGAGGAGGTTGGAGACCCAGTACTTC. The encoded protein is CASSSRTSGRRLETQYF.

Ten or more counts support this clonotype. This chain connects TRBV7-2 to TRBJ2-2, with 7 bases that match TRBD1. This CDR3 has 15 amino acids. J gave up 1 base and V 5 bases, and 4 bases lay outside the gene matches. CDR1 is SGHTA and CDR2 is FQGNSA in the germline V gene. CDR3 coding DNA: TGTGCCAGCAGCCTGACAGGGAAGAACACCGGGGAGCTGTTTTTT. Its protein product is CASSLTGKNTGELFF.

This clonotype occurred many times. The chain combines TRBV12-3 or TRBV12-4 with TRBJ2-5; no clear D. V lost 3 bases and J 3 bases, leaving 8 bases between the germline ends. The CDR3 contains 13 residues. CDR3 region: CASSFRHEETQYF. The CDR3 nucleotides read TGTGCCAGCAGTTTCCGACACGAAGAGACCCAGTACTTC.

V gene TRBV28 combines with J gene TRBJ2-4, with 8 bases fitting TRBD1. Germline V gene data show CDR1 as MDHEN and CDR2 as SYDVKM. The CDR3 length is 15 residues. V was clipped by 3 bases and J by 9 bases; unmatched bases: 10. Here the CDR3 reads CASSFHGGQGTIQYF. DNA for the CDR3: TGTGCCAGCAGTTTTCACGGCGGACAGGGAACCATTCAGTACTTC.

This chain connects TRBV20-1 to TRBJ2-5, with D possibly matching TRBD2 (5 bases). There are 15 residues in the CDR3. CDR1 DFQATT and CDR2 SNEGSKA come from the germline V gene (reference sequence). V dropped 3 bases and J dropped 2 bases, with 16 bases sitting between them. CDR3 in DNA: TGCAGTGCTAGCCACGGGCGGGCCTCACAAGAGACCCAGTACTTC. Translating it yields CSASHGRASQETQYF.

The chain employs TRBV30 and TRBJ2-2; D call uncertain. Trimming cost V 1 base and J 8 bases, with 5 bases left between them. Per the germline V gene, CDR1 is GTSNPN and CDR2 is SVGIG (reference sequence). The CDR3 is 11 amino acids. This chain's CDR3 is CAWSALGELFF. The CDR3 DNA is TGTGCCTGGAGTGCCCTTGGGGAGCTGTTTTTT.

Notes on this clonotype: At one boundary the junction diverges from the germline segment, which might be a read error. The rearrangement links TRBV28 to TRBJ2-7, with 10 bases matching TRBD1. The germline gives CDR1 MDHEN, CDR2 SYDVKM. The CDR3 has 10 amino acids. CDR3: CASSFGTGEF. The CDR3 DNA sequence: TGTGCCAGCAGTTTCGGGACAGGGGAGTTC.

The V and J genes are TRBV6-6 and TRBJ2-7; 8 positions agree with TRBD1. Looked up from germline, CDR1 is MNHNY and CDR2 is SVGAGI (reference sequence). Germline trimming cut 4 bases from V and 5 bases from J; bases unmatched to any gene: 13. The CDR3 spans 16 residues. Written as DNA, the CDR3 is TGTGCCAGCAGTTGCTCGACGCGACAGGGGATGAACGAGCAGTACTTC. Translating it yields CASSCSTRQGMNEQYF.

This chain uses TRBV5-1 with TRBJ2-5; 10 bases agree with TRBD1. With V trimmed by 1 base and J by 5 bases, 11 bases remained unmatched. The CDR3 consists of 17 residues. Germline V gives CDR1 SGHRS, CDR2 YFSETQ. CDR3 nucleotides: TGCGCCAGCAGCTTGTCGTTGGCCGGGACAGGGGCGGAGACCCAGTACTTC. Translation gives CASSLSLAGTGAETQYF.

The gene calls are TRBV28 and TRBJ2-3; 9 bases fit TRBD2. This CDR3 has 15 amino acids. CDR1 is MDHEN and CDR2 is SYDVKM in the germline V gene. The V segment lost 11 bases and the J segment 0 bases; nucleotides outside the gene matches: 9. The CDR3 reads CASSASGESTDTQYF. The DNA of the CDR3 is TGTGCCTCCTCAGCTAGCGGGGAGAGCACAGATACGCAGTATTTT.

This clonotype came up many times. CDR3 DNA: TGTGCCAGCAGTAAACAGAGAAACTACGAGCAGTACTTC. Translating gives CASSKQRNYEQYF. This chain links TRBV27 with TRBJ2-7; D is unresolved. CDR1 is MNHEY and CDR2 is SMNVEV in the germline V gene (reference sequence). The V end lost 5 bases, the J end lost 3 bases, and 11 bases lay between the germline ends. The CDR3 spans 13 residues.

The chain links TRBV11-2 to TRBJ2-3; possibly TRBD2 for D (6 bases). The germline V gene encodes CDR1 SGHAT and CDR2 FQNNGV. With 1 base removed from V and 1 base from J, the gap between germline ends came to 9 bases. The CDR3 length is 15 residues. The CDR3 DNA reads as TGTGCCAGCAGCTTAGGTGCGGGACGCACAGATACGCAGTATTTT. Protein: CASSLGAGRTDTQYF. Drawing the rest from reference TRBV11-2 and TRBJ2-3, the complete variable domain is EAGVAQSPRYKIIEKRQSVAFWCNPISGHATLYWYQQILGQGPKLLIQFQNNGVVDDSQLPKDRFSAERLKGVDSTLKIQPAKLEDSAVYLCASSLGAGRTDTQYFGPGTRLTVL.